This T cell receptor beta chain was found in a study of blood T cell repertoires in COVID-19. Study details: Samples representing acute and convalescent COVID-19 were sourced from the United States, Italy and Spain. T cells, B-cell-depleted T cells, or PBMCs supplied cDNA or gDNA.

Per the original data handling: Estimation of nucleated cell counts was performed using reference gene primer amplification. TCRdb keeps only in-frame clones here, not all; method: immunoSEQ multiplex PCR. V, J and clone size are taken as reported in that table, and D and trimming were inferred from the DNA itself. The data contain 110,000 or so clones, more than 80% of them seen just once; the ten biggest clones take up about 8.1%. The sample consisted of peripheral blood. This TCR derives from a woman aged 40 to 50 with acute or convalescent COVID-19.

The CDR3 is CASSYDAVSSYEQYF. The DNA of the CDR3 is TGTGCCAGCAGTTACGACGCGGTAAGCTCCTACGAGCAGTACTTC. The chain combines TRBV6-5 with TRBJ2-7; no reliable D call. The germline gives CDR1 MNHEY, CDR2 SVGAGI. V gave up 2 bases and J gave up 0 bases, with 11 bases separating them. The length of the CDR3 is 15 residues.